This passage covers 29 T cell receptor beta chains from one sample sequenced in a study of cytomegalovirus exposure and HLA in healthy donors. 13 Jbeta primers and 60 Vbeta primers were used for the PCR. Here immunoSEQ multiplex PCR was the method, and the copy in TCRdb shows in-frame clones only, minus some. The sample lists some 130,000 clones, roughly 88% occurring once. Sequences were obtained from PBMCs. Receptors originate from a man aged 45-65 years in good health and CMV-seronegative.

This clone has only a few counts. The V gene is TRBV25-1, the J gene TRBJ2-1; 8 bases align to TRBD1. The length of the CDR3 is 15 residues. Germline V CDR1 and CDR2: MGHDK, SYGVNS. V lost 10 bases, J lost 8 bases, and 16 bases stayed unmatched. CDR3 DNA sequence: TGTGCCACCACACGGACAGGGCTTTACAGGGATGAGCAGTTCTTC. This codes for CATTRTGLYRDEQFF.

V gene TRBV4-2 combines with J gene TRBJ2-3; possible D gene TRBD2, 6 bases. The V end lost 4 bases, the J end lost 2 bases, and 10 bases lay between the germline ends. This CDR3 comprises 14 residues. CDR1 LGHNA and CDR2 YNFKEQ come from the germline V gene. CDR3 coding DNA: TGTGCCAGCAGCCGAGGAGGGACCACAGATACGCAGTATTTT. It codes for CASSRGGTTDTQYF.

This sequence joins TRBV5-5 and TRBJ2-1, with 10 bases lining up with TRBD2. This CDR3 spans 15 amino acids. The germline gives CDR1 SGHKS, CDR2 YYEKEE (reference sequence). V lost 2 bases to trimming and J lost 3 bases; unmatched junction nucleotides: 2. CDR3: CASSFSSGGYNEQFF. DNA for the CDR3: TGTGCCAGCAGCTTTTCTAGCGGGGGCTACAATGAGCAGTTCTTC.

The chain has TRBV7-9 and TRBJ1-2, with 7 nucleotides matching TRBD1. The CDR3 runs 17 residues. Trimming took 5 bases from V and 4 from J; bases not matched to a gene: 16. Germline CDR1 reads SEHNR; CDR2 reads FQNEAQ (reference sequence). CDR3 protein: CASSHGQDRGPTYGYTF. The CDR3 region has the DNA TGTGCCAGCAGCCATGGACAGGACCGAGGGCCTACCTATGGCTACACCTTC. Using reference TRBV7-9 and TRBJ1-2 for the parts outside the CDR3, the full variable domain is DTGVSQNPRHKITKRGQNVTFRCDPISEHNRLYWYRQTLGQGPEFLTYFQNEAQLEKSRLLSDRFSAERPKGSFSTLEIQRTEQGDSAMYLCASSHGQDRGPTYGYTFGSGTRLTVV.

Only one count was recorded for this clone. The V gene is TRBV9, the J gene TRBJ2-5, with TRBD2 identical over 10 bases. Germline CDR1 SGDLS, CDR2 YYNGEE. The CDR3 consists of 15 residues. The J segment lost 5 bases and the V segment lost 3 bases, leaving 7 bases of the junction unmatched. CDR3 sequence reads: CASSGAGGLQETQYF. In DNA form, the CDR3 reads TGTGCCAGCAGCGGAGCGGGGGGGCTTCAGGAGACCCAGTACTTC.

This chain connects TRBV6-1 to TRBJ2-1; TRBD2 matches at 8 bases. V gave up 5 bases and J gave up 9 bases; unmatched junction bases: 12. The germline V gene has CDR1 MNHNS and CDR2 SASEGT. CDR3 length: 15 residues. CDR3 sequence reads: CASSPRPAGGGEQFF. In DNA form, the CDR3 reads TGTGCCAGCAGTCCCCGACCGGCCGGGGGGGGTGAGCAGTTCTTC.

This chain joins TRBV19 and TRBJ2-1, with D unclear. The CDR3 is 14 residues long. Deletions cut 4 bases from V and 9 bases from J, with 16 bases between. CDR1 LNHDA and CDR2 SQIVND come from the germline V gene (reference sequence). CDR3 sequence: CASSKSFGASEQFF. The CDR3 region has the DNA TGTGCCAGTAGTAAATCCTTTGGAGCGAGTGAGCAGTTCTTC.

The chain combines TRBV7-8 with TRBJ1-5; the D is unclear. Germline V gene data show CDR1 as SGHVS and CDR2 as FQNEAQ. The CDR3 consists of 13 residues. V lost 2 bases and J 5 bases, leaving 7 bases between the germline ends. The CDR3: CASSLFQYQPQHF. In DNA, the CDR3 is TGTGCCAGCAGCTTATTCCAGTATCAGCCCCAGCATTTT.

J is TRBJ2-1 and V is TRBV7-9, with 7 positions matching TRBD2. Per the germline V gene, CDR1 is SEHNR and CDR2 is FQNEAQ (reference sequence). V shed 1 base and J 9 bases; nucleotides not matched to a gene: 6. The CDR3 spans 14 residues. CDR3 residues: CASSLGLAGPEQFF. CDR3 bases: TGTGCCAGCAGCTTAGGACTAGCAGGGCCTGAGCAGTTCTTC. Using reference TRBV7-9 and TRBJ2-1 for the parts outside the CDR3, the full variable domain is DTGVSQNPRHKITKRGQNVTFRCDPISEHNRLYWYRQTLGQGPEFLTYFQNEAQLEKSRLLSDRFSAERPKGSFSTLEIQRTEQGDSAMYLCASSLGLAGPEQFFGPGTRLTVL.

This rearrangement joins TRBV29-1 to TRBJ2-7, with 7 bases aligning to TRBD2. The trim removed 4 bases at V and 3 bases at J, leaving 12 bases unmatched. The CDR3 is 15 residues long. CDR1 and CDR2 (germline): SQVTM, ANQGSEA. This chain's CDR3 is CSVAPGLPGGYEQYF. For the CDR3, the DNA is TGCAGCGTTGCCCCAGGGCTACCGGGGGGCTACGAGCAGTACTTC.

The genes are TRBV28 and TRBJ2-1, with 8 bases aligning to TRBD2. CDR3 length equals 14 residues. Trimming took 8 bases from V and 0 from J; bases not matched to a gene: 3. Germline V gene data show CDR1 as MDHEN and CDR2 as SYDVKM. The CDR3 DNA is TGTGCCAGCGTGCGGGGGGACTCCTACAATGAGCAGTTCTTC. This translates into CASVRGDSYNEQFF.

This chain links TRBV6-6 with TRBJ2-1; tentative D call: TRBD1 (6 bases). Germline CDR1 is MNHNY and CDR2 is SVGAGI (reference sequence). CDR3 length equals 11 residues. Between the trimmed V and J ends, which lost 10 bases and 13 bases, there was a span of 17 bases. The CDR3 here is CATGMRDKQFF. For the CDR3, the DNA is TGTGCCACCGGAATGAGGGACAAACAGTTCTTC.

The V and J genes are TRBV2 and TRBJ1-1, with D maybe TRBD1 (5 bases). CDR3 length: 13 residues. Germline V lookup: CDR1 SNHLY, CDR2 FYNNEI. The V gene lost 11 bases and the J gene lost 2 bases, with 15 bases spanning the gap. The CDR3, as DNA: TGTGCCGGGGAACAGGATTTTAACACTGAAGCTTTCTTT. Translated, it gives CAGEQDFNTEAFF. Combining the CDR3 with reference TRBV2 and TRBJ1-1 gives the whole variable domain EPEVTQTPSHQVTQMGQEVILRCVPISNHLYFYWYRQILGQKVEFLVSFYNNEISEKSEIFDDQFSVERPDGSNFTLKIRSTKLEDSAMYFCAGEQDFNTEAFFGQGTRLTVV.

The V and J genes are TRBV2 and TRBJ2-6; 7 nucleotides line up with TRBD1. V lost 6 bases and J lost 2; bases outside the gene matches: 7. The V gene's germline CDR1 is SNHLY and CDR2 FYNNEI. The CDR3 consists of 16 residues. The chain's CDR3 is CASRKTGQAGANVLTF. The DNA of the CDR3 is TGTGCCAGCAGAAAGACAGGGCAGGCTGGGGCCAACGTCCTGACTTTC.

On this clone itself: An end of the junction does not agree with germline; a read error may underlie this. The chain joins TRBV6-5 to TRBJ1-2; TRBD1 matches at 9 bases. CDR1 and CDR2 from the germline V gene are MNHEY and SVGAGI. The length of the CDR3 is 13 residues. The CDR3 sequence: CASSTRDRAGYTF. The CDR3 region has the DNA TGTGCTAGCAGTACCCGGGACAGGGCTGGCTACACCTTC.

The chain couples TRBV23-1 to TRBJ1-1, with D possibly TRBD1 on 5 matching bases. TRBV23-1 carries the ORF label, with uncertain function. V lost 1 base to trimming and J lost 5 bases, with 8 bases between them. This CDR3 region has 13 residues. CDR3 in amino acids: CASSQLGDTEAFF. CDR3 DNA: TGCGCCAGCAGTCAATTAGGGGATACTGAAGCTTTCTTT.

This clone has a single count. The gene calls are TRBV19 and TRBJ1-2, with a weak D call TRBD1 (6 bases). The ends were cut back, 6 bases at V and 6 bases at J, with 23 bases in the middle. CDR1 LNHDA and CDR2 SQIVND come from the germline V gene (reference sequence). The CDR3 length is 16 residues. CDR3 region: CASSETSGGTRNGYTF. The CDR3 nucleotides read TGTGCCAGTAGCGAAACCTCGGGGGGCACTCGGAATGGCTACACCTTC.

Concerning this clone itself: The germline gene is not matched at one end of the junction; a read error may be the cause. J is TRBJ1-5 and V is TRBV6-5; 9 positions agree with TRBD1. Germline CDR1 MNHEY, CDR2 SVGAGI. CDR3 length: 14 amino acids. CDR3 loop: CAGSPDRGYLPQHF. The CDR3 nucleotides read TGTGCCGGCAGTCCGGACAGGGGATATCTGCCCCAGCATTTT.

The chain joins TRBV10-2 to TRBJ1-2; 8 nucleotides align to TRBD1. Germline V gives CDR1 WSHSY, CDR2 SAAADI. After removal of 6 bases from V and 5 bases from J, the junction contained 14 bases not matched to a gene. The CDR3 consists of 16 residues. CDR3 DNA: TGCGCCAGCAGGGGGGACCGGGAGACAGGGGCGTATGGCTACACCTTC. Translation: CASRGDRETGAYGYTF.

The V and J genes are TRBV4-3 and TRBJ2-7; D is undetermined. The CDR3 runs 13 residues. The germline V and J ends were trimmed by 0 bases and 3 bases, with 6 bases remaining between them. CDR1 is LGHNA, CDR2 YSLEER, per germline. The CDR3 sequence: CASSQDGLYEQYF. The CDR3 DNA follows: TGCGCCAGCAGCCAAGATGGCCTCTACGAGCAGTACTTC.

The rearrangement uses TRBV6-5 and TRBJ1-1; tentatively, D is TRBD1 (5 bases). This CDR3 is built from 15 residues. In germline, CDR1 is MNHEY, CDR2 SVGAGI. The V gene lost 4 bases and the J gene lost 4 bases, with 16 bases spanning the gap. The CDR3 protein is CASSSMVGRGTEAFF. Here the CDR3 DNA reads TGTGCCAGCAGTTCCATGGTCGGGAGGGGCACTGAAGCTTTCTTT.

This CDR3 is CASSVQGRGVETQYF. The CDR3 DNA follows: TGTGCCAGCAGCGTACAGGGGCGAGGGGTAGAGACCCAGTACTTC. This chain links TRBV9 with TRBJ2-5; a weak D match, TRBD1 (6 bases). The CDR3 runs 15 residues. Trimming removed 1 base from V and 4 bases from J, with 14 bases in between. Germline assignment: CDR1 SGDLS and CDR2 YYNGEE.

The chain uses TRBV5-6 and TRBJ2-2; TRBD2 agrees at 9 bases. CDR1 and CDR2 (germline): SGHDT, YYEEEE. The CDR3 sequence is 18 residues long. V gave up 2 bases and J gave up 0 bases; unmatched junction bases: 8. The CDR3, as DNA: TGTGCCAGCAGCTTTATGCGGGGACTAGCAGCGAACACCGGGGAGCTGTTTTTT. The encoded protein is CASSFMRGLAANTGELFF.

CDR3 coding DNA: TGCGCCAGCAGCCAAGATACTAGCGGGGGTTACAATGAGCAGTTCTTC. Amino acids: CASSQDTSGGYNEQFF. The chain is built from TRBV4-3 and TRBJ2-1; TRBD2 matches 11 bases. The CDR3 totals 16 residues. V trimming: 0 bases; J trimming: 4 bases; junction bases outside the gene matches: 2. Germline lookup yields CDR1 LGHNA and CDR2 YSLEER.

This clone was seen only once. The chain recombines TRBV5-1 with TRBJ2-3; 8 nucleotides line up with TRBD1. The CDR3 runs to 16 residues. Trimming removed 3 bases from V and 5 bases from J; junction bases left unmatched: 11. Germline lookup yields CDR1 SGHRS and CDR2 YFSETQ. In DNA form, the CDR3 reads TGCGCCAGCAGCTGGGACAGGCTCCGTTCCGGAGATACGCAGTATTTT. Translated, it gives CASSWDRLRSGDTQYF.

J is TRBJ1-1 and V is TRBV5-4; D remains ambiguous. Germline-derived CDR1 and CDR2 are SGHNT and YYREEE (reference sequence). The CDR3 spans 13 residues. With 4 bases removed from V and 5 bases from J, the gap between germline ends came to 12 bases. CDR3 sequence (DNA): TGTGCCAGCAGCGTATACTCGCGGACTGAAGCTTTCTTT. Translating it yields CASSVYSRTEAFF.

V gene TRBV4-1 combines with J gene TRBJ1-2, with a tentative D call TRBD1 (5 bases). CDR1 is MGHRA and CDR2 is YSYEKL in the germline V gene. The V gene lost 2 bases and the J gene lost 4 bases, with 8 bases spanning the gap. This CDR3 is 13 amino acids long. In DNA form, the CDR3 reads TGCGCCAGCAGCCAACAGGGATCCTATGGCTACACCTTC. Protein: CASSQQGSYGYTF.

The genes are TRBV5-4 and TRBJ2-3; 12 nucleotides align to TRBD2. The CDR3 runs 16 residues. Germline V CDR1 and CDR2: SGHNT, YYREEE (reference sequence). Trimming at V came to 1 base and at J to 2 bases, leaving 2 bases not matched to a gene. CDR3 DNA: TGTGCCAGCAGCTTGCGGACTAGCGGGGTCACAGATACGCAGTATTTT. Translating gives CASSLRTSGVTDTQYF.

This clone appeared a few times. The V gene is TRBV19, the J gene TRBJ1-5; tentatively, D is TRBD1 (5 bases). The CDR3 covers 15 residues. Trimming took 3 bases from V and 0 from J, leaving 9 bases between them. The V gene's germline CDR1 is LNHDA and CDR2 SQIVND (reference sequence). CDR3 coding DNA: TGTGCCAGTAGTATCTCAGGGTATAGCAATCAGCCCCAGCATTTT. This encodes CASSISGYSNQPQHF.